This T cell receptor (beta chain) derives from a study of blood T cell repertoires in COVID-19 (dated by TCRdb to between 2020 and 2021). Study-wide context: Samples covering the acute and convalescent phases of COVID-19 were provided by collaborators in the United States, Italy and Spain. The repertoires were released in a freely available public database meant as a resource for research on the immune response to SARS-CoV-2. The material from the prospective study consisted of cDNA or gDNA derived from T cells, B-cell-depleted T cells, or PBMCs. Samples were obtained from the ongoing ImmuneRACE study (first 160 participants) and from about 1,300 subjects provided by 6 global collaborators. Where available, HLA class I and class II types were taken from metadata supplied by the sample provider and were not determined by assay-based typing. Subjects who had been exposed to COVID-19, were actively infected with it, or had recovered from it provided the deeply sampled blood TCRbeta repertoires that made up the dataset. A de-identified subject ID, COVID-19 status, age in years and sex were almost always included in the sample metadata.

The immunoSEQ Assay, a bias-controlled multiplex PCR, was used to amplify TCRbeta CDR3 regions from genomic DNA. In the original analysis: The number of nucleated cells in each sample was estimated by amplification of reference gene primers within the assay. Sequence reads were collapsed and filtered to measure the absolute abundance of every unique TCRbeta CDR3 rearrangement. For each sample, productive Simpson clonality was calculated by taking the square root of Simpson's diversity index across productive rearrangements. Sourced from immuneACCESS, this table was stored by TCRdb with only in-frame sequences that have V and J called. A share of the clones is absent; for the studies checked, an unresolved V gene accounts for under half, and the remainder has no known explanation. For V, J and clone size, that table is used; D and trimming come from the DNA. Present in this sample are approximately 300,000 clones, 70% to 90% of which were seen just once. Roughly 3.6% of the sample is in the top ten clones.

Note on this clone: The antigen it recognizes is unknown. There are no base qualities to consult, and no much larger clone falls within one base.

Whole blood was collected in K2EDTA tubes by collaborating institutions according to the institutions' own protocols. For TCRbeta analysis, collaborators shipped samples as frozen whole blood, isolated PBMCs, or DNA extracted from either of those sample types. The paper as a whole reports these results and caveats: How much clinical and demographic metadata was included differed by source and by participant, and the metadata was provided uncurated.

Sequenced input: peripheral blood. This TCR was sampled from a woman in her forties with acute or convalescent COVID-19.

The DNA is as follows: TGTGCCAGCAGGCCTACCGACAGGGATAACTATGGCTACACCTTC. Translated, it reads CASRPTDRDNYGYTF. The chain was built from TRBV6-4 and TRBJ1-2, with TRBD1 matching 7 junction bases. V is cut back by 6 bases and J by 1 base, with 8 bases in the junction unmatched. In the germline V gene, CDR1 corresponds to MRHNA and CDR2 to SNTAGT. From the cysteine through the phenylalanine, the CDR3 covers 15 amino acids. Only the CDR3 DNA stays, 45 bases, in frame from base 1.